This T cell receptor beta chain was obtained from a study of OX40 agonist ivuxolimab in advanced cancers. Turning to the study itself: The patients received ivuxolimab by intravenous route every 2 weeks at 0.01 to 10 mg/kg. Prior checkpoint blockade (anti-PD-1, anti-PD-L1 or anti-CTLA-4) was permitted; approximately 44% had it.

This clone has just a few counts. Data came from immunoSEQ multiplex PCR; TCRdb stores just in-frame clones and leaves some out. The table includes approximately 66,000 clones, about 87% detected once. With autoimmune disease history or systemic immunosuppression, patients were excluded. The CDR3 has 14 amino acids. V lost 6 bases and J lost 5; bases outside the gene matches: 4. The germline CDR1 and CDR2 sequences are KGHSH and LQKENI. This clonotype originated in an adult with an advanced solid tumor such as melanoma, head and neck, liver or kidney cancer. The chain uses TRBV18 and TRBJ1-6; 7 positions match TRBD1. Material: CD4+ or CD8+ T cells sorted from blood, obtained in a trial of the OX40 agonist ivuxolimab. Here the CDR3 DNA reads TGTGCCAGCTCTGGCGGGACAGATAATTCACCCCTCCACTTT. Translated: CASSGGTDNSPLHF.